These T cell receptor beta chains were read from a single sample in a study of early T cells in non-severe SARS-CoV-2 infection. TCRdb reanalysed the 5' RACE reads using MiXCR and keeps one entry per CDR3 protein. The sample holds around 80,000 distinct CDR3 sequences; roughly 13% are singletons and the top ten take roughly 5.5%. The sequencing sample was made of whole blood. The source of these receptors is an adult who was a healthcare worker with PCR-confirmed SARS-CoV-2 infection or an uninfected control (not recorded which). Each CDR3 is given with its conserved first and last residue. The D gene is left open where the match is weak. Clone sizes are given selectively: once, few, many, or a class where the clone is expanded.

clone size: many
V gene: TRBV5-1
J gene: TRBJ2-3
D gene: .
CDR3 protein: CASSLWGTNDRTSTQYF
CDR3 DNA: TGCGCCAGCAGCTTGTGGGGGACTAACGACAGGACCAGTACGCAGTATTTT

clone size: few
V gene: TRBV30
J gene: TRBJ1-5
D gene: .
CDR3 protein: CAWSEGNQPQHF
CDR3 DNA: TGTGCCTGGAGTGAGGGCAATCAGCCCCAGCATTTT

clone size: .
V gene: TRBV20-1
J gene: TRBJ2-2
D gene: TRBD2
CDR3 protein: CSAATSGRAGELFF
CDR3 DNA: TGCAGTGCTGCTACTAGCGGGAGAGCCGGGGAGCTGTTTTTT

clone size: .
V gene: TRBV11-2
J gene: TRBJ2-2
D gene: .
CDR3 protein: CASSLWTGTNTGELFF
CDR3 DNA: TGTGCCAGCAGCCTCTGGACTGGGACGAACACCGGGGAGCTGTTTTTT

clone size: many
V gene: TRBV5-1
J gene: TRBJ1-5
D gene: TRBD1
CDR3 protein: CASSPGQGYSNQPQHF
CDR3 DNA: TGCGCCAGCAGCCCCGGACAGGGCTATAGCAATCAGCCCCAGCATTTT

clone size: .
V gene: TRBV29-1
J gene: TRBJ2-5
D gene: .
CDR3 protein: CSGGLFQETQYF
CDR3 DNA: TGCAGCGGGGGGCTCTTCCAAGAGACCCAGTACTTC

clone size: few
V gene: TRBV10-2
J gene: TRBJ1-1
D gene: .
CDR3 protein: CASAIMNTEAFF
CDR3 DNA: TGCGCCAGCGCCATCATGAACACTGAAGCTTTCTTT

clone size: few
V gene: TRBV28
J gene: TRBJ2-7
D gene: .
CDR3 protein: CASSLSGGRSYEQYF
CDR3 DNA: TGTGCCAGCAGTCTAAGTGGGGGTAGGTCCTACGAGCAGTACTTC

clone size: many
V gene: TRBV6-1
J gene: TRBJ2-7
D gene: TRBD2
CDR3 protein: CASSEEGVAGGPGEQYF
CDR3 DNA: TGTGCCAGCAGTGAAGAAGGTGTAGCGGGAGGGCCAGGCGAGCAGTACTTC

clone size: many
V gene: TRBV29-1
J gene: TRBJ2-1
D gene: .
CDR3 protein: CSVGWYRGSYNEQFF
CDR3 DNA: TGCAGCGTCGGCTGGTACCGGGGTTCCTACAATGAGCAGTTCTTC

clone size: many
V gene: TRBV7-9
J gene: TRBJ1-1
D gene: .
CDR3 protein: CASSSAAEAFF
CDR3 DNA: TGTGCCAGCAGCTCGGCCGCTGAAGCTTTCTTT

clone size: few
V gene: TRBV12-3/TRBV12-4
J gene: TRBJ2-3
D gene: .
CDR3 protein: CASSLAPAGLTDTQYF
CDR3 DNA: TGTGCCAGCAGTTTAGCTCCAGCAGGACTCACAGATACGCAGTATTTT

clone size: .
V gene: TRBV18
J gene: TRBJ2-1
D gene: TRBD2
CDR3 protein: CASSPPELAEYNEQFF
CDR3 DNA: TGTGCCAGCTCACCACCGGAACTAGCGGAGTACAATGAGCAGTTCTTC

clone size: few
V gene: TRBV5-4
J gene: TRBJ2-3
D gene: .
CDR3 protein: CASSLEGGLTDTQYF
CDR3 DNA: TGTGCCAGCAGCTTGGAGGGGGGTCTCACAGATACGCAGTATTTT

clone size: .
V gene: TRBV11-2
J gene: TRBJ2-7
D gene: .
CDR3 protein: CASSLATGVRGNSYEQNF
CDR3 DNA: TGTGCCAGCAGCTTAGCCACGGGGGTTAGGGGAAACTCCTACGAGCAGAACTTC

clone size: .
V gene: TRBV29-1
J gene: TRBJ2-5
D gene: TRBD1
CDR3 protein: CSVSRDRIKETQYF
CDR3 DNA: TGCAGCGTCTCCCGGGACAGAATCAAAGAGACCCAGTACTTC

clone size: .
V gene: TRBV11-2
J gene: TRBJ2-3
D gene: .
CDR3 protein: CASSRPWRTTDTQYF
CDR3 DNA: TGTGCCAGCAGCCGCCCCTGGAGGACAACAGATACGCAGTATTTT

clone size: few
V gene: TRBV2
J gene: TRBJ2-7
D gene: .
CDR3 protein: CASSEDVGDTYEQYF
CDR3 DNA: TGTGCCAGCAGTGAAGATGTGGGGGACACCTACGAGCAGTACTTC

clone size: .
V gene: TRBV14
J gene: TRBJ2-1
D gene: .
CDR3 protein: CASSSQSLNEQFF
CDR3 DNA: TGTGCCAGCAGCTCACAGAGTCTCAATGAGCAGTTCTTC

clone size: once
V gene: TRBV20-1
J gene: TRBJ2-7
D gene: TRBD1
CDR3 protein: CSARDTIRTGWQYF
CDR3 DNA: TGCAGTGCTAGAGATACCATAAGGACAGGCTGGCAGTACTTC

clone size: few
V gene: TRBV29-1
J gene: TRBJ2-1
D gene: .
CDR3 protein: CSVTRDISSYNEQFF
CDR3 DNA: TGCAGCGTTACCCGGGATATAAGCTCCTACAATGAGCAGTTCTTC

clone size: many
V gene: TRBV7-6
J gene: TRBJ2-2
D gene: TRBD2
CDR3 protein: CASSSSGTRNTGELFF
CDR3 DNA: TGTGCCAGCAGCTCCTCCGGGACTAGAAACACCGGGGAGCTGTTTTTT

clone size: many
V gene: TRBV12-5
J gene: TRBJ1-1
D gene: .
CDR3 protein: CASAPWNTEAFF
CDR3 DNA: TGTGCTAGCGCCCCGTGGAACACTGAAGCTTTCTTT

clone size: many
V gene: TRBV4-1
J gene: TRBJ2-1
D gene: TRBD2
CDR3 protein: CASSQTSGSDEQFF
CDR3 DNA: TGCGCCAGCAGCCAGACTAGCGGGAGTGATGAGCAGTTCTTC

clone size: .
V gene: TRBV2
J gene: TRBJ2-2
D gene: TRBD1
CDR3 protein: CASKDRANAGELFF
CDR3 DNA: TGTGCCAGCAAGGACAGGGCCAACGCCGGGGAGCTGTTTTTT

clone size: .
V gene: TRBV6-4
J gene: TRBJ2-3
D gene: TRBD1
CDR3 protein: CASSPSGTGTDTQYF
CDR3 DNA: TGTGCCAGCAGCCCGTCCGGGACAGGCACAGATACGCAGTATTTT

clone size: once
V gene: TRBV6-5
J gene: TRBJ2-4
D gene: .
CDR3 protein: CASSLMTAKNIQYF
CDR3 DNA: TGTGCCAGCAGTCTGATGACGGCCAAAAACATTCAGTACTTC

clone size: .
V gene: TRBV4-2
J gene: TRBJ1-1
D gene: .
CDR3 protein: CASSQDNSGQPNTEAFF
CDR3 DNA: TGTGCCAGCAGCCAAGATAATTCAGGACAACCGAACACTGAAGCTTTCTTT

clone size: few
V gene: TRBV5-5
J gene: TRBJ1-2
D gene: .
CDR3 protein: CASSLMQGDYGYTF
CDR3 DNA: TGTGCCAGCAGCTTGATGCAGGGAGACTATGGCTACACCTTC

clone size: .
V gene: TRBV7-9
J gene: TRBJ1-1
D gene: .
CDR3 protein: CASRGREDTEAFF
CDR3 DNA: TGTGCCAGCCGGGGCAGGGAGGACACTGAAGCTTTCTTT

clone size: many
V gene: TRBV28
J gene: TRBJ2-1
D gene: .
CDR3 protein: CASSSSTVSYNEQFF
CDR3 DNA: .

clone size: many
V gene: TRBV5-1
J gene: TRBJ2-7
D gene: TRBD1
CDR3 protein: CASSLAPGGSEQYF
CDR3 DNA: TGCGCCAGCAGCTTGGCACCAGGGGGAAGCGAGCAGTACTTC

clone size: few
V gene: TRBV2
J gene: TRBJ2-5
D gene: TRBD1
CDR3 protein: CASSRDRAETQYF
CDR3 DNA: TGTGCCAGCAGCAGGGACAGGGCAGAGACCCAGTACTTC

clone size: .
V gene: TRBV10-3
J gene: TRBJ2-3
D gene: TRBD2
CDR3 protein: CAIRKRLAGSTDTQYF
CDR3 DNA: TGTGCCATCAGGAAAAGACTAGCGGGGAGCACAGATACGCAGTATTTT

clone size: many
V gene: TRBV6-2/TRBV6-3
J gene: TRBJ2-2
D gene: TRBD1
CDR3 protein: CASSKPGTANTGELFF
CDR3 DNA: TGTGCCAGCAGCAAGCCTGGGACAGCGAACACCGGGGAGCTGTTTTTT

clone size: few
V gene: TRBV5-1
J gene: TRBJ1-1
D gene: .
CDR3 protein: CASSLEANGGTEAFF
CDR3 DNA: TGCGCCAGCAGCTTGGAGGCCAATGGGGGCACTGAAGCTTTCTTT

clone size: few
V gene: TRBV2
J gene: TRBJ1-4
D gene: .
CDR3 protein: CASRGTRKLFF
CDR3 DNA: TGTGCCAGCAGGGGGACAAGAAAACTGTTTTTT

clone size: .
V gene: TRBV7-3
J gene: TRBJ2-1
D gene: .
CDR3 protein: CASSLRVAGTEQFF
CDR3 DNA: TGTGCCAGCAGCTTAAGGGTTGCAGGCACGGAGCAGTTCTTC

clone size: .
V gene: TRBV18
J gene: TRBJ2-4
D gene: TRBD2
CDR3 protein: CASSPPSGGAKNIQYF
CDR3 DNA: TGTGCCAGCTCACCACCGTCGGGAGGGGCCAAAAACATTCAGTACTTC

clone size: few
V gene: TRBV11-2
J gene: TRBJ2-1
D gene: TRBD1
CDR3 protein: CASTGQGYNEQFF
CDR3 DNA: TGTGCCAGCACGGGACAGGGGTACAATGAGCAGTTCTTC

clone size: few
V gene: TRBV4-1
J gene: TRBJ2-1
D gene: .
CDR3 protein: CASSQDVGLRVSNEQFF
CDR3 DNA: TGCGCCAGCAGCCAAGATGTAGGACTACGAGTGAGTAATGAGCAGTTCTTC

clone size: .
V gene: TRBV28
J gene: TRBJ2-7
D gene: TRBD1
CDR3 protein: CATQGDRLSYEQYF
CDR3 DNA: TGTGCCACCCAGGGGGACAGACTCTCCTACGAGCAGTACTTC

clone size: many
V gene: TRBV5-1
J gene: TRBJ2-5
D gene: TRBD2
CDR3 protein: CASSLVAGEGGETQYF
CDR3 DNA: TGCGCCAGCAGCTTGGTCGCGGGAGAGGGCGGAGAGACCCAGTACTTC

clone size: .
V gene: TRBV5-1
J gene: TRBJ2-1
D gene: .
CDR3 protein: CASSLVEGDNEQFF
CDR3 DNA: TGCGCCAGCAGCTTGGTTGAGGGGGACAATGAGCAGTTCTTC

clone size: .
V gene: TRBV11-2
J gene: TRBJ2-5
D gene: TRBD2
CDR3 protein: CASSQRLAGAQETQYF
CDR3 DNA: TGTGCCAGCAGCCAACGACTAGCGGGAGCTCAAGAGACCCAGTACTTC

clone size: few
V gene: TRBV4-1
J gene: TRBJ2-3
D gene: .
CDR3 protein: CASSQDIGVPTDTQYF
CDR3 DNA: TGCGCCAGCAGCCAAGATATAGGGGTCCCCACAGATACGCAGTATTTT

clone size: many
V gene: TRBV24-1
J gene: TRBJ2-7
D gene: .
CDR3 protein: CATSDLGQILGQYF
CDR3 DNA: TGTGCCACCAGTGATTTGGGGCAGATTCTTGGGCAGTACTTC

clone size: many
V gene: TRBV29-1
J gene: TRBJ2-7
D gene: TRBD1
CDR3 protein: CSVLQGLGEQYF
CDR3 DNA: TGCAGCGTCCTACAGGGGCTAGGCGAGCAGTACTTC

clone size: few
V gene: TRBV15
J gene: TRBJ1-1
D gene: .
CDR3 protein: CATSRGVGGEAFF
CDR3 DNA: TGTGCCACCAGCAGAGGGGTCGGGGGAGAAGCTTTCTTT